This TCR beta chain was captured by sequencing in a study of shared clonotypes between healthy human individuals. About the research overall: The study used three CD4 naive, three CD4 memory, two CD8 naive and one CD8 memory plate per donor. Points from the study as a whole: Generation probability values for non-shared clonotypes were lower than those for clonotypes shared by all four donors.

Assay used: immunoSEQ multiplex PCR; TCRdb lists only in-frame clones, some missing. In the table there are around 200,000 clones, approximately 62% of which are singletons. Remarks on this clone: Its antigen is undetermined.

The CDR3 runs 14 residues. The germline V gene has CDR1 SGHNT and CDR2 YYREEE (reference sequence). V was clipped by 6 bases and J by 4 bases, with 14 bases between them. The source material was memory CD4+ T cells sorted from blood. Subset indicated: CD45RA-negative fraction. This chain uses TRBV5-4 with TRBJ1-3; perhaps TRBD1 as D (5 bases). This clonotype originated in a man aged 30 to 39 in good health. The CDR3 protein is CASTVQGVGNTIYF. The CDR3 DNA is TGTGCCAGCACCGTGCAGGGTGTAGGAAACACCATATATTTT.